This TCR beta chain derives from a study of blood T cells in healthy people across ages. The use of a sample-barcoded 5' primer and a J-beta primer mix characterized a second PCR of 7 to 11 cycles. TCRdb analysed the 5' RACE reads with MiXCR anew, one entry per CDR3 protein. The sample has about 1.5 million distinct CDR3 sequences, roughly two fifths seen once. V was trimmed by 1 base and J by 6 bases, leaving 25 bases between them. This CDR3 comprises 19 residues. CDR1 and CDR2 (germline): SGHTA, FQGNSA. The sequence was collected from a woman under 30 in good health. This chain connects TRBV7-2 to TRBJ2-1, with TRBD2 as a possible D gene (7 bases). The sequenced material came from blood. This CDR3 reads CASSLGFGLEGGGGNEQFF. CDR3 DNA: TGTGCCAGCAGCTTAGGGTTCGGGCTAGAAGGGGGGGGAGGCAATGAGCAGTTCTTC.